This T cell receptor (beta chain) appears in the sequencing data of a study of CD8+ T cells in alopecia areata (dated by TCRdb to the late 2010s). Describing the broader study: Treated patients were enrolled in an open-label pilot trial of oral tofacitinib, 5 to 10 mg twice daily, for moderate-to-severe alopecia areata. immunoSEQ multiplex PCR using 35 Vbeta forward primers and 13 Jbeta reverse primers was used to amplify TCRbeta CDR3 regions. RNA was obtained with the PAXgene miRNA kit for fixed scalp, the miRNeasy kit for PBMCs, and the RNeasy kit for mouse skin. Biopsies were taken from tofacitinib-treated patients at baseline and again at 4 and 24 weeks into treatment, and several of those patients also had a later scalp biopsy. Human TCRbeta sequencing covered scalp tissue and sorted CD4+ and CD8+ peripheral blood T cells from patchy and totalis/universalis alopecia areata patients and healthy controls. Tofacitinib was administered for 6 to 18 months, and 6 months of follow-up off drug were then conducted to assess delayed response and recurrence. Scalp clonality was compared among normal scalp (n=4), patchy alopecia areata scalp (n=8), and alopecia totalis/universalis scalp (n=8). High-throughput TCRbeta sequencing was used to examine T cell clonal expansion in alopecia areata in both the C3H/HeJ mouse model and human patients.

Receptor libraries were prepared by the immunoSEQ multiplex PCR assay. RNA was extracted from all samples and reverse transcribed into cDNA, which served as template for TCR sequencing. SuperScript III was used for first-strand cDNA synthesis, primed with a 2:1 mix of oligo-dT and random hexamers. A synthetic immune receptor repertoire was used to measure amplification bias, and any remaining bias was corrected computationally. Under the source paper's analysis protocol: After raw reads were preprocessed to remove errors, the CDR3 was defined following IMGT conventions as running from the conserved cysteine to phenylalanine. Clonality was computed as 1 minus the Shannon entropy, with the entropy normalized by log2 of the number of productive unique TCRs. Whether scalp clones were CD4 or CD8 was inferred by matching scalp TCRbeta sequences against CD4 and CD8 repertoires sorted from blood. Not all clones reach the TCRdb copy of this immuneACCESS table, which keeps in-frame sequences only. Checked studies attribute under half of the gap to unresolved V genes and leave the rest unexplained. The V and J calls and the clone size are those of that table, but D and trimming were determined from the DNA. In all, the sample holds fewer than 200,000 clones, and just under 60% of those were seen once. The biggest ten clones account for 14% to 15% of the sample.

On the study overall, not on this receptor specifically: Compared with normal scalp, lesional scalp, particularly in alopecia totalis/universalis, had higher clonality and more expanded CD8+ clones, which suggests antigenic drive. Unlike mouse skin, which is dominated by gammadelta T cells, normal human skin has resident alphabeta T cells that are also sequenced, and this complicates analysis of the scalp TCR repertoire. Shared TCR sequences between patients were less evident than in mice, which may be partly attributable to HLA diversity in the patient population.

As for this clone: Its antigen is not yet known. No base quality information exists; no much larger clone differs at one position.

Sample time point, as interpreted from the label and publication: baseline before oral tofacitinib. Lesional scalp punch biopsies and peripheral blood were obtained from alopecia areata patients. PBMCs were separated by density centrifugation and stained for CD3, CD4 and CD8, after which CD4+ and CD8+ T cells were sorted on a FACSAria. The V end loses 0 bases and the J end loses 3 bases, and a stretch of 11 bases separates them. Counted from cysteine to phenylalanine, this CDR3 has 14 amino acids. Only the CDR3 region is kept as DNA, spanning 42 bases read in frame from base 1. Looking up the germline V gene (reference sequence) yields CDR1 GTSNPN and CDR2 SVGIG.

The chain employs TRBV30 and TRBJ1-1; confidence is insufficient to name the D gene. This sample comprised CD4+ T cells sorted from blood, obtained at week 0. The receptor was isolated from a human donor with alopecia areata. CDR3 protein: CAWSVEGTDTEAFF. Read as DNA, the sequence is TGTGCCTGGAGTGTTGAGGGAACGGACACTGAAGCTTTCTTT. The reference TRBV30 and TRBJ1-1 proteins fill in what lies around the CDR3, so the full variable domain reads SQTIHQWPATLVQPVGSPLSLECTVEGTSNPNLYWYRQAAGRGLQLLFYSVGIGQISSEVPQNLSASRPQDRQFILSSKKLLLSDSGFYLCAWSVEGTDTEAFFGQGTRLTVV.